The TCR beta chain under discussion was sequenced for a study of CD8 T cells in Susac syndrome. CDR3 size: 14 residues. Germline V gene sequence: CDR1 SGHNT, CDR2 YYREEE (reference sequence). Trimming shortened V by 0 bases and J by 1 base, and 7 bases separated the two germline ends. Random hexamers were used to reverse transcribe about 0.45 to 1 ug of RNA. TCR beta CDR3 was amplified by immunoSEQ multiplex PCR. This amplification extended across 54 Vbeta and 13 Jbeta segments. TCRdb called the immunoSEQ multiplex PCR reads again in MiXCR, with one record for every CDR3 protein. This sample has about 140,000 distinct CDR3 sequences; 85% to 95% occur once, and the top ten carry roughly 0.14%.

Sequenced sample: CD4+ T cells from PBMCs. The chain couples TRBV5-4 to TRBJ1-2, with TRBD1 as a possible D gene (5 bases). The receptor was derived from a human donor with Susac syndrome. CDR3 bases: TGTGCCAGCAGCTTGGCAGGGCTTAACTATGGCTACACCTTC. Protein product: CASSLAGLNYGYTF.